The 24 T cell receptor beta chains given below trace back to one sample, sequenced in a study of cytomegalovirus exposure and HLA in healthy donors. A multiplex PCR was run with 60 Vbeta primers and 13 Jbeta primers. The protocol was immunoSEQ multiplex PCR, while the TCRdb copy is restricted to in-frame clones and leaves out a portion. This table has more than 150,000 clones, approximately 84% appearing once. Input material: PBMCs. Source of these receptors: a girl aged 10 to 17 in good health and CMV-seropositive.

The chain combines TRBV9 with TRBJ2-7, with D tentatively TRBD1 (6 bases). The CDR3 length is 15 residues. Looked up from germline, CDR1 is SGDLS and CDR2 is YYNGEE. V was pared by 0 bases and J by 1 base, with 11 bases between. CDR3 coding DNA: TGTGCCAGCAGCGTAGAGACAGGTCTATCCTACGAGCAGTACTTC. Translated, it gives CASSVETGLSYEQYF.

This rearrangement joins TRBV6-4 to TRBJ2-2; D possibly corresponds to TRBD1 (5 bases). Trimming removed 6 bases at V and 3 bases at J, with 11 bases between. Germline V CDR1 and CDR2: MRHNA, SNTAGT. The CDR3 sequence is 14 residues long. Here the CDR3 DNA reads TGTGCCAGCAGCCCCGGACAAGACACCGGGGAGCTGTTTTTT. It encodes CASSPGQDTGELFF.

The chain recombines TRBV7-2 with TRBJ2-5; 10 nucleotides line up with TRBD2. V dropped 6 bases and J dropped 5; count of bases not matched to a gene: 21. This CDR3 comprises 19 residues. Germline V CDR1 and CDR2: SGHTA, FQGNSA. In nucleotides, the CDR3 is TGTGCCAGCAGTACCAGTCCCTATCCCCAGCGGGAGGGCCGCGAGACCCAGTACTTC. Translation: CASSTSPYPQREGRETQYF.

This chain joins TRBV18 and TRBJ2-1, with 8 nucleotides matching TRBD2. The CDR3 has 16 amino acids. Germline CDR1 and CDR2: KGHSH and LQKENI. V shed 0 bases and J 0 bases; nucleotides not matched to a gene: 1. The CDR3 spells CASSPPSGGSYNEQFF. The CDR3 DNA follows: TGTGCCAGCTCACCACCGAGCGGGGGCTCCTACAATGAGCAGTTCTTC.

The CDR3 spells CAWSEIRLNTEAFF. DNA of the CDR3: TGTGCCTGGAGTGAGATCAGGCTGAACACTGAAGCTTTCTTT. The chain couples TRBV30 to TRBJ1-1, with D hard to call. This CDR3 has 14 residues. Germline V CDR1 and CDR2: GTSNPN, SVGIG (reference sequence). Trimming took 1 base from V and 0 from J, leaving 9 bases between them.

The chain uses TRBV29-1 and TRBJ2-5; 7 nucleotides line up with TRBD2. The last part of the DNA fits TRBJ2-7 better; the J call may be wrong. Germline-derived CDR1 and CDR2 are SQVTM and ANQGSEA. There are 11 residues in the CDR3. The CDR3 region is CSAGGSYEQYF. The DNA of the CDR3 is TGCAGCGCCGGGGGGTCCTACGAGCAGTACTTC.

The CDR3 is CASDRGFNTGELFF. The CDR3 bases are TGCGCCAGCGATAGGGGGTTCAACACCGGGGAGCTGTTTTTT. The rearrangement joins TRBV5-1 to TRBJ2-2; a weak D match, TRBD1 (6 bases). The CDR3 contains 14 residues. Trimming stripped 7 bases from V and 2 bases from J, with 12 bases between. Germline CDR1 SGHRS, CDR2 YFSETQ.

The chain employs TRBV6-5 and TRBJ1-1; no clear D gene. Trimming removed 6 bases at V and 0 bases at J, with 8 bases between. The length of the CDR3 is 13 residues. Germline CDR1 and CDR2: MNHEY and SVGAGI. The CDR3 DNA is TGTGCCAGCAGACTTGCACTGAACACTGAAGCTTTCTTT. As protein: CASRLALNTEAFF.

The chain employs TRBV30 and TRBJ2-3; no clear D. Looked up from germline, CDR1 is GTSNPN and CDR2 is SVGIG (reference sequence). V was cut by 2 bases and J by 4 bases, with 7 bases left in between. The length of the CDR3 is 12 residues. CDR3 nucleotide sequence: TGTGCCTGGAGTCCCCCGTCAGATACGCAGTATTTT. Its translation: CAWSPPSDTQYF.

The chain is built from TRBV4-1 and TRBJ2-6; D is perhaps TRBD1 (5 bases). This CDR3 has 16 residues. Germline V gives CDR1 MGHRA, CDR2 YSYEKL. Trimming pared 1 base from V and 5 bases from J, leaving 12 bases between. Here the CDR3 reads CASSQVRQPWANVLTF. DNA for the CDR3: TGCGCCAGCAGCCAAGTTCGACAGCCTTGGGCCAACGTCCTGACTTTC.

The rearrangement joins TRBV5-4 to TRBJ2-1; D is perhaps TRBD2 (6 bases). This CDR3 is 15 amino acids long. Trimming shortened V by 7 bases and J by 4 bases, and 18 bases separated the two germline ends. Per the germline V gene, CDR1 is SGHNT and CDR2 is YYREEE (reference sequence). DNA of the CDR3: TGTGCCAGCCCCCCTCCGGGACTTCCTTACAATGAGCAGTTCTTC. Its translation is CASPPPGLPYNEQFF.

This chain links TRBV6-6 with TRBJ2-7; tentatively, D is TRBD2 (6 bases). The V gene's germline CDR1 is MNHNY and CDR2 SVGAGI (reference sequence). The CDR3 extends over 13 amino acids. The V gene lost 9 bases and the J gene lost 2 bases, with 14 bases spanning the gap. Here the CDR3 reads CASSTSPTYEQYF. The CDR3 DNA reads as TGTGCCAGTTCGACTAGTCCCACCTACGAGCAGTACTTC.

V and J are TRBV29-1 and TRBJ1-2; 7 bases fit TRBD1. In germline, CDR1 is SQVTM, CDR2 ANQGSEA. This CDR3 is 16 amino acids long. V lost 3 bases, J lost 4 bases, and 14 bases stayed unmatched. The CDR3 DNA reads as TGCAGCGTTGACCACCGAGGGACAGCTGGTACCTATGGCTACACCTTC. Amino acids: CSVDHRGTAGTYGYTF. Full variable domain (missing parts from reference TRBV29-1 and TRBJ1-2): SAVISQKPSRDICQRGTSLTIQCQVDSQVTMMFWYRQQPGQSLTLIATANQGSEATYESGFVIDKFPISRPNLTFSTLTVSNMSPEDSSIYLCSVDHRGTAGTYGYTFGSGTRLTVV.

CDR3 DNA: TGTGCCGTGTCGACAGGCTCCTATGGCTACACCTTC. Residues: CAVSTGSYGYTF. The chain carries TRBV25-1 and TRBJ1-2, with a tentative D call TRBD1 (6 bases). This CDR3 contains 12 residues. V lost 11 bases to trimming and J lost 4 bases, with 14 bases between them. Germline CDR1 MGHDK, CDR2 SYGVNS.

The gene calls are TRBV7-9 and TRBJ2-1, with D unclear. Germline values: CDR1 SEHNR, CDR2 FQNEAQ (reference sequence). This CDR3 has 13 residues. V gave up 0 bases and J gave up 9 bases, with 9 bases separating them. DNA of the CDR3: TGTGCCAGCAGCTTAGCGAGGCTTACTGAGCAGTTCTTC. Its protein product is CASSLARLTEQFF. Looking up the rest from reference TRBV7-9 and TRBJ2-1 gives the full variable domain: DTGVSQNPRHKITKRGQNVTFRCDPISEHNRLYWYRQTLGQGPEFLTYFQNEAQLEKSRLLSDRFSAERPKGSFSTLEIQRTEQGDSAMYLCASSLARLTEQFFGPGTRLTVL.

This clone appeared once. CDR3 loop: CAIQGGRAHEQYF. The CDR3 DNA follows: TGTGCCATACAGGGAGGGAGGGCCCACGAGCAGTACTTC. This sequence joins TRBV7-2 and TRBJ2-7, with D tentatively TRBD2 (7 bases). The CDR3 consists of 13 residues. From germline, CDR1 is SGHTA and CDR2 FQGNSA. Trimming cost V 10 bases and J 5 bases, with 18 bases left between them.

Here the CDR3 reads CASSISSNYGYTF. CDR3 in DNA: TGTGCCAGTAGTATCAGTTCTAACTATGGCTACACCTTC. V is TRBV19 and J is TRBJ1-2; D call uncertain. V was shortened by 3 bases and J by 0 bases, with 5 bases between the two germline ends. The CDR3 contains 13 residues. Germline CDR1 and CDR2: LNHDA and SQIVND (reference sequence).

V and J are TRBV18 and TRBJ1-2, with 8 bases aligning to TRBD1. Trimming removed 6 bases from V and 6 bases from J; junction bases left unmatched: 6. The CDR3 has 13 amino acids. Per the germline V gene, CDR1 is KGHSH and CDR2 is LQKENI. The CDR3, as DNA: TGTGCCAGCTCGGACAGGGCCGGCGATGGCTACACCTTC. Encoded protein: CASSDRAGDGYTF. The full variable domain, in which reference TRBV18 and TRBJ1-2 provide the parts outside the CDR3, is NAGVMQNPRHLVRRRGQEARLRCSPMKGHSHVYWYRQLPEEGLKFMVYLQKENIIDESGMPKERFSAEFPKEGPSILRIQQVVRGDSAAYFCASSDRAGDGYTFGSGTRLTVV.

This sequence joins TRBV5-1 and TRBJ1-2; D uncertain. Trimming removed 4 bases from V and 0 bases from J, with 10 bases in between. Germline CDR1 SGHRS, CDR2 YFSETQ. The CDR3 totals 14 residues. The CDR3 DNA reads as TGCGCCAGCAGCACAGCTTTCCCTAACTATGGCTACACCTTC. As protein: CASSTAFPNYGYTF.

This clone was recorded a few times. The chain uses TRBV29-1 and TRBJ2-5, with unresolved D. This CDR3 comprises 13 residues. V dropped 0 bases and J dropped 3 bases, with 8 bases sitting between them. CDR1 is SQVTM and CDR2 is ANQGSEA in the germline V gene. CDR3 sequence (DNA): TGCAGCGTTGAAGATACAGTAGAAGAGACCCAGTACTTC. Residues: CSVEDTVEETQYF. The whole variable domain, filled in from reference TRBV29-1 and TRBJ2-5, reads SAVISQKPSRDICQRGTSLTIQCQVDSQVTMMFWYRQQPGQSLTLIATANQGSEATYESGFVIDKFPISRPNLTFSTLTVSNMSPEDSSIYLCSVEDTVEETQYFGPGTRLLVL.

The sample holds one count of this clone. The chain combines TRBV7-2 with TRBJ2-7, with 12 nucleotides matching TRBD2. Trimming at V came to 5 bases and at J to 2 bases, leaving 16 bases not matched to a gene. The CDR3 covers 19 residues. CDR1 is SGHTA, CDR2 FQGNSA, per germline. The CDR3 spells CASSVRTSGIPGIAYEQYF. The CDR3 coding sequence is TGTGCCAGCAGCGTCCGGACTAGCGGGATACCTGGGATCGCCTACGAGCAGTACTTC.

J is TRBJ2-7 and V is TRBV4-2, with 9 nucleotides matching TRBD2. CDR1 is LGHNA, CDR2 YNFKEQ, per germline. V shed 4 bases and J 1 base; nucleotides not matched to a gene: 17. The CDR3 loop spans 19 amino acids. The CDR3 DNA sequence: TGTGCCAGCAGCCTTACAACGATTAGCGGGAGTCAGTCATCCTACGAGCAGTACTTC. It translates to CASSLTTISGSQSSYEQYF.

This rearrangement joins TRBV6-5 to TRBJ1-2; 9 bases line up with TRBD1. From germline, CDR1 is MNHEY and CDR2 SVGAGI. J gave up 3 bases and V 4 bases, and 9 bases lay outside the gene matches. The CDR3 is 16 residues long. The CDR3 region has the DNA TGTGCCAGCAGTTTCTGGACAGGGGTTACGGACTATGGCTACACCTTC. It translates to CASSFWTGVTDYGYTF.

This clone was detected once. The chain couples TRBV7-6 to TRBJ1-1; TRBD1 aligns across 7 bases. CDR1 is SGHVS, CDR2 FNYEAQ, per germline. Trimming at V came to 2 bases and at J to 6 bases, leaving 3 bases not matched to a gene. The CDR3 is made up of 13 amino acids. CDR3 in DNA: TGTGCCAGCAGCTTACTAACAGGGGCTGAAGCTTTCTTT. Its translation: CASSLLTGAEAFF. The entire variable domain, with the rest obtained from reference TRBV7-6 and TRBJ1-1, is as follows: GAGVSQSPRYKVTKRGQDVALRCDPISGHVSLYWYRQALGQGPEFLTYFNYEAQQDKSGLPNDRFSAERPEGSISTLTIQRTEQRDSAMYRCASSLLTGAEAFFGQGTRLTVV.